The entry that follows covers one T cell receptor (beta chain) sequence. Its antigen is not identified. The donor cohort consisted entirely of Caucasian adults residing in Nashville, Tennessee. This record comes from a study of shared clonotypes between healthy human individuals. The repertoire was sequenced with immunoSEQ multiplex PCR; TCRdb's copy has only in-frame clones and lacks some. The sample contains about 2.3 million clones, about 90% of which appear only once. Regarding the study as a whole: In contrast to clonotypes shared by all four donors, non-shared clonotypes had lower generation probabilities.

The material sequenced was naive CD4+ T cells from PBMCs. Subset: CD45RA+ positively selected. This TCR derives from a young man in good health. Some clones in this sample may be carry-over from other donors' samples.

CDR3 residues: CASSKLGEQYF. The CDR3 coding sequence is TGTGCCAGCAGCAAGCTAGGCGAGCAGTACTTC. This chain links TRBV21-1 with TRBJ2-7; no check of the table's D call, TRBD2, against the DNA was made. TRBV21-1 constitutes a pseudogene. This CDR3 comprises 11 residues.